These 32 T cell receptor beta chains share one sample of origin, sequenced in a study of T-cell memory formation after mild COVID-19. Each CDR3 protein is one row after TCRdb ran MiXCR on the 5' RACE reads. The table shows 75,000 to 95,000 distinct CDR3 sequences, with around 13% occurring only once. The sample taken for sequencing was PBMCs or a T cell subset sorted from them (not recorded which). These receptor sequences come from an adult woman who had mild COVID-19 (a few samples of this study predate the infection). Cell type and time point are not known.

This rearrangement joins TRBV12-5 to TRBJ1-1; no reliable D call. The CDR3 consists of 16 residues. The V end lost 0 bases, the J end lost 0 bases, and 11 bases lay between the germline ends. Germline CDR1 LGHNT, CDR2 FRNRAP. The CDR3 DNA reads as TGTGCTAGTGGTTTGGTATCCCCAAGCCTGAACACTGAAGCTTTCTTT. Residues: CASGLVSPSLNTEAFF.

This clonotype showed up many times. The gene calls are TRBV7-9 and TRBJ2-5; D remains ambiguous. In germline, CDR1 is SEHNR, CDR2 FQNEAQ (reference sequence). The CDR3 is 15 residues long. Trimming cost V 1 base and J 5 bases, with 14 bases left between them. The CDR3 DNA sequence: TGTGCCAGCAGCTTAGTCCTTGGGGTCCGGGAGACCCAGTACTTC. Residues: CASSLVLGVRETQYF.

This clonotype showed up just a few times. The rearrangement joins TRBV6-5 to TRBJ1-5; D unresolved. Germline CDR1 and CDR2: MNHEY and SVGAGI. Trimming stripped 4 bases from V and 2 bases from J, with 9 bases between. This CDR3 comprises 14 residues. The CDR3 spells CASSLRVGNQPQHF. CDR3 bases: TGTGCCAGCAGTTTACGGGTCGGCAATCAGCCCCAGCATTTT.

In this sample, this clonotype turned up many times. The chain uses TRBV9 and TRBJ2-3; perhaps TRBD2 as D (6 bases). The CDR3 has 14 residues. Germline V lookup: CDR1 SGDLS, CDR2 YYNGEE. V was shortened by 3 bases and J by 0 bases, with 8 bases between the two germline ends. The CDR3: CASSEEGSTDTQYF. CDR3 nucleotide sequence: TGTGCCAGCAGCGAGGAGGGGAGCACAGATACGCAGTATTTT. The complete variable domain, with remaining parts taken from reference TRBV9 and TRBJ2-3, reads DSGVTQTPKHLITATGQRVTLRCSPRSGDLSVYWYQQSLDQGLQFLIQYYNGEERAKGNILERFSAQQFPDLHSELNLSSLELGDSALYFCASSEEGSTDTQYFGPGTRLTVL.

The CDR3 here is CAWSVSPGASYEQYF. The DNA for the CDR3 is TGTGCCTGGAGTGTATCTCCGGGAGCGTCATACGAGCAGTACTTC. The chain joins TRBV30 to TRBJ2-7; TRBD2 might be the D (6 bases). The length of the CDR3 is 15 residues. Looked up from germline, CDR1 is GTSNPN and CDR2 is SVGIG (reference sequence). Between the trimmed V and J ends, which lost 0 bases and 4 bases, there was a span of 16 bases.

The rearrangement uses TRBV29-1 and TRBJ2-7; D may match TRBD1 or TRBD2 (5 bases each). Germline V gene sequence: CDR1 SQVTM, CDR2 ANQGSEA. Trimming removed 1 base at V and 4 bases at J, with 11 bases between. This CDR3 has 13 amino acids. CDR3 loop: CSVEGTPGYEQYF. Written as DNA, the CDR3 is TGCAGCGTTGAAGGGACTCCAGGGTACGAGCAGTACTTC.

This clonotype was seen more than once but under ten times. Written as DNA, the CDR3 is TGTGCCAGCAGCCCTACCTCTAGCGGGAGGGCCCACGAGCAGTACTTC. Translating it yields CASSPTSSGRAHEQYF. V and J are TRBV3-2 and TRBJ2-7; the table's D call of TRBD2 was not tested on the DNA. TRBV3-2 is deemed a pseudogene. This CDR3 has 16 amino acids.

This clonotype has a handful of counts. This chain uses TRBV4-2 with TRBJ2-1; 10 bases align to TRBD2. This CDR3 spans 16 amino acids. Germline trimming cut 0 bases from V and 6 bases from J; bases unmatched to any gene: 5. CDR1 and CDR2 (germline): LGHNA, YNFKEQ. Here the CDR3 reads CASSQDITSGANEQFF. The CDR3 DNA reads TGTGCCAGCAGCCAAGATATAACTAGCGGGGCCAATGAGCAGTTCTTC.

The rearrangement uses TRBV4-3 and TRBJ2-1; 9 nucleotides match TRBD1. The CDR3 loop spans 16 amino acids. J was trimmed by 5 bases and V by 0 bases; bases with no gene match: 5. Germline CDR1 reads LGHNA; CDR2 reads YSLEER. The CDR3 sequence is CASSQDGTGTHNEQFF. The CDR3 nucleotides read TGCGCCAGCAGCCAAGACGGGACAGGGACCCACAATGAGCAGTTCTTC.

The gene calls are TRBV7-2 and TRBJ2-1; TRBD2 matches 8 bases. Looked up from germline, CDR1 is SGHTA and CDR2 is FQGNSA. Trimming took 5 bases from V and 4 from J; bases not matched to a gene: 7. The CDR3 consists of 15 residues. CDR3 DNA sequence: TGTGCCAGCAGCCCCAGCGGGAGTCAGTACAATGAGCAGTTCTTC. This translates into CASSPSGSQYNEQFF.

There are a few counts of this clonotype. The chain uses TRBV7-8 and TRBJ2-5; 8 bases fit TRBD1. CDR3 length equals 14 residues. Germline V gene lookup returns CDR1 SGHVS and CDR2 FQNEAQ. Trimming cost V 4 bases and J 7 bases; bases outside gene matches: 8. Written as DNA, the CDR3 is TGTGCCAGCAGCTCGCGGACAGGGACGAGGACCCAGTACTTC. Protein product: CASSSRTGTRTQYF.

This clonotype was seen a handful of times. V usage is TRBV13 and J usage is TRBJ2-3, with TRBD2 as a possible D gene (5 bases). V was cut by 0 bases and J by 6 bases, with 10 bases left in between. The CDR3 contains 14 residues. Looked up from germline, CDR1 is PRHDT and CDR2 is FYEKMQ (reference sequence). The CDR3 is CASSLGLASDTQYF. The CDR3 nucleotides are TGTGCCAGCAGCTTAGGCCTAGCCAGCGATACGCAGTATTTT.

Only a few counts were recorded for this clonotype. This sequence joins TRBV12-3 or TRBV12-4 and TRBJ2-5; 7 bases are a match to TRBD1. The trim removed 5 bases at V and 2 bases at J, leaving 8 bases unmatched. The CDR3 totals 15 residues. The CDR3 DNA sequence: TGTGCCAGCAGTCCCGAAGGGGGCAGGCAAGAGACCCAGTACTTC. Protein sequence: CASSPEGGRQETQYF.

This clonotype came up a few times. The chain recombines TRBV4-1 with TRBJ2-5, with D perhaps matching TRBD1 or TRBD2 (5 bases each). From germline, CDR1 is MGHRA and CDR2 YSYEKL. This CDR3 contains 14 residues. V gave up 1 base and J gave up 3 bases, with 9 bases separating them. CDR3 DNA: TGCGCCAGCAGCCAAGGGGACCCAGAAGAGACCCAGTACTTC. It encodes CASSQGDPEETQYF.

The chain uses TRBV20-1 and TRBJ2-2; D remains unclear. Germline CDR1 DFQATT, CDR2 SNEGSKA (reference sequence). The CDR3 length is 16 residues. V lost 0 bases to trimming and J lost 0 bases, with 11 bases between them. CDR3 nucleotides: TGCAGTGCTAGAGATACATCGGTGACGAACACCGGGGAGCTGTTTTTT. Encoded protein: CSARDTSVTNTGELFF.

The rearrangement uses TRBV12-3 or TRBV12-4 and TRBJ1-1, with a tentative D call TRBD1 (6 bases). V lost 10 bases, J lost 1 base, and 19 bases lay in between. The CDR3 sequence is 15 residues long. CDR3 sequence (DNA): TGTGCCATCACGGGGGGGCGGATCAAGAACACTGAAGCTTTCTTT. This sequence encodes CAITGGRIKNTEAFF.

The chain links TRBV29-1 to TRBJ2-1, with D perhaps TRBD1 (6 bases). V dropped 2 bases and J dropped 3 bases, with 11 bases sitting between them. Germline-derived CDR1 and CDR2 are SQVTM and ANQGSEA. The length of the CDR3 is 14 residues. The CDR3 coding sequence is TGCAGCGTTGAAATTAGGGGGAACTACAATGAGCAGTTCTTC. It specifies CSVEIRGNYNEQFF.

The chain uses TRBV12-3 or TRBV12-4 and TRBJ2-7; 8 nucleotides line up with TRBD1. V shed 4 bases and J 0 bases; nucleotides not matched to a gene: 5. This CDR3 comprises 15 residues. The CDR3: CASSSLGQVSYEQYF. The CDR3 DNA reads as TGTGCCAGCAGTTCCTTGGGACAGGTCTCCTACGAGCAGTACTTC.

This clonotype was recorded a few times. This sequence joins TRBV15 and TRBJ2-1, with TRBD2 identical over 7 bases. Germline V gene sequence: CDR1 LNHNV, CDR2 YYDKDF (reference sequence). This CDR3 spans 16 amino acids. With V trimmed by 5 bases and J by 8 bases, 15 bases remained unmatched. DNA for the CDR3: TGTGCCACCAGCGGGGGACTAAGCGTGGTGTACGATGAGCAGTTCTTC. Encoded protein: CATSGGLSVVYDEQFF. Full variable domain (outside the CDR3, taken from reference TRBV15 and TRBJ2-1): DAMVIQNPRYQVTQFGKPVTLSCSQTLNHNVMYWYQQKSSQAPKLLFHYYDKDFNNEADTPDNFQSRRPNTSFCFLDIRSPGLGDTAMYLCATSGGLSVVYDEQFFGPGTRLTVL.

A word on this clonotype: A read error may explain this, as a much larger clone is one base away. The chain uses TRBV7-9 and TRBJ2-1; D is perhaps TRBD2 (6 bases). CDR1 is SEHNR and CDR2 is FQNEAQ in the germline V gene (reference sequence). The CDR3 totals 12 residues. V dropped 2 bases and J dropped 10 bases, with 9 bases sitting between them. CDR3 loop: CASSLRDSEQFF. DNA for the CDR3: TGTGCCAGCAGCTTACGGGACTCCGAGCAGTTCTTC. Drawing the rest from reference TRBV7-9 and TRBJ2-1, the complete variable domain is DTGVSQNPRHKITKRGQNVTFRCDPISEHNRLYWYRQTLGQGPEFLTYFQNEAQLEKSRLLSDRFSAERPKGSFSTLEIQRTEQGDSAMYLCASSLRDSEQFFGPGTRLTVL.

V and J are TRBV5-1 and TRBJ2-7; the D gene is possibly TRBD1 (6 bases). V lost 0 bases to trimming and J lost 4 bases, with 11 bases between them. Looked up from germline, CDR1 is SGHRS and CDR2 is YFSETQ. The CDR3 spans 14 residues. The CDR3 DNA reads TGCGCCAGCAGCTTGGCAGGGGATCAGTACGAGCAGTACTTC. Its protein is CASSLAGDQYEQYF. Supplemented by reference TRBV5-1 and TRBJ2-7, the full variable domain reads KAGVTQTPRYLIKTRGQQVTLSCSPISGHRSVSWYQQTPGQGLQFLFEYFSETQRNKGNFPGRFSGRQFSNSRSEMNVSTLELGDSALYLCASSLAGDQYEQYFGPGTRLTVT.

This sequence joins TRBV5-1 and TRBJ2-7; 7 bases match TRBD1. V trimming: 6 bases; J trimming: 2 bases; junction bases outside the gene matches: 8. CDR1 and CDR2 from the germline V gene are SGHRS and YFSETQ. The CDR3 extends over 14 amino acids. The CDR3 DNA follows: TGCGCCAGCACTCGGGAACAGGGGCCCTACGAGCAGTACTTC. Its protein product is CASTREQGPYEQYF.

DNA of the CDR3: TGCAGCGTTCCCGGCGGGAGTAATAAGTTGAATGAGCAGTTCTTC. It translates to CSVPGGSNKLNEQFF. This sequence joins TRBV29-1 and TRBJ2-1, with TRBD2 matching 7 bases. This CDR3 is built from 15 residues. CDR1 SQVTM and CDR2 ANQGSEA come from the germline V gene. J lost 7 bases, V lost 5 bases, and 14 bases had no gene match.

This clonotype was counted only a few times. The gene calls are TRBV9 and TRBJ2-7; 9 bases fit TRBD2. With 0 bases clipped from V and 2 bases from J, the junction kept 0 bases outside the gene matches. The germline V gene has CDR1 SGDLS and CDR2 YYNGEE. The CDR3 covers 14 residues. The CDR3 DNA is TGTGCCAGCAGCGTAGTAGCGGGGGCCTACGAGCAGTACTTC. Translated: CASSVVAGAYEQYF.

The chain carries TRBV7-9 and TRBJ1-4; TRBD1 aligns across 7 bases. Germline CDR1 and CDR2: SEHNR and FQNEAQ (reference sequence). CDR3 length equals 15 residues. V lost 8 bases to trimming and J lost 5 bases; unmatched junction nucleotides: 11. DNA for the CDR3: TGTGCCAGCCGAGAGTCCGGGACAGTAAATGAAAAACTGTTTTTT. Its translation is CASRESGTVNEKLFF.

This chain connects TRBV4-2 to TRBJ1-1; D uncertain. Germline values: CDR1 LGHNA, CDR2 YNFKEQ. Trimming pared 0 bases from V and 5 bases from J, leaving 16 bases between. The CDR3 has 16 residues. CDR3 in amino acids: CASSQDGEFVRTEAFF. Here the CDR3 DNA reads TGTGCCAGCAGCCAAGATGGAGAATTCGTGAGGACTGAAGCTTTCTTT.

This clonotype came up a few times. The genes are TRBV4-3 and TRBJ2-3; D is ambiguous. Trimming removed 4 bases from V and 2 bases from J, with 10 bases in between. CDR1 is LGHNA, CDR2 YSLEER, per germline. The CDR3 covers 14 residues. This chain's CDR3 is CASSPLVATDTQYF. CDR3 nucleotide sequence: TGCGCCAGCAGCCCGTTGGTCGCCACAGATACGCAGTATTTT.

The chain carries TRBV5-1 and TRBJ1-4; TRBD1 matches 8 bases. V dropped 3 bases and J dropped 8; count of bases not matched to a gene: 6. Germline lookup yields CDR1 SGHRS and CDR2 YFSETQ. The CDR3 loop spans 14 amino acids. The CDR3 is CASSYQGAREKLFF. DNA for the CDR3: TGCGCCAGCAGCTATCAGGGGGCTAGGGAAAAACTGTTTTTT.

In regard to this clonotype: Sequence at one end of the junction differs from germline and may be a read error. The chain couples TRBV6-5 to TRBJ2-3, with TRBD2 matching over 12 bases. Looked up from germline, CDR1 is MNHEY and CDR2 is SVGAGI. This CDR3 spans 18 amino acids. In DNA form, the CDR3 reads TGTGCAAGCAGGGTACTAGCGGGAGGTTTCCCGGGGGCAGATACGCAGTATTTT. This encodes CASRVLAGGFPGADTQYF.

The V gene is TRBV7-3, the J gene TRBJ1-1; weak D call: TRBD1 (5 bases). Germline V CDR1 and CDR2: SGHTA, FQGTGA. The CDR3 is 15 amino acids. The V end was cut by 3 bases, the J end by 0 bases, with 11 bases between. The CDR3 protein is CASSLGGSMNTEAFF. The DNA of the CDR3 is TGTGCCAGCAGCTTGGGGGGGAGCATGAACACTGAAGCTTTCTTT.

This chain joins TRBV21-1 and TRBJ1-1; the table's D call, TRBD1, has no DNA check behind it. TRBV21-1 is shown as a pseudogene. The CDR3 covers 16 residues. In nucleotides, the CDR3 is TGTGCCAGCAGCAAAGATGGGCAGGGGATGAACACTGAAGCTTTCTTT. Translated: CASSKDGQGMNTEAFF.

This clonotype was seen more than once but under ten times. The chain joins TRBV6-2 or TRBV6-3 to TRBJ2-3, with D perhaps TRBD1 (6 bases). Germline V gene data show CDR1 as MNHEY and CDR2 as SVGEGT. Trimming cost V 5 bases and J 5 bases, with 17 bases left between them. This CDR3 is built from 15 residues. The CDR3 here is CASSSLVAGEDTQYF. The CDR3 bases are TGTGCCAGCAGTAGCCTCGTGGCAGGGGAAGATACGCAGTATTTT.